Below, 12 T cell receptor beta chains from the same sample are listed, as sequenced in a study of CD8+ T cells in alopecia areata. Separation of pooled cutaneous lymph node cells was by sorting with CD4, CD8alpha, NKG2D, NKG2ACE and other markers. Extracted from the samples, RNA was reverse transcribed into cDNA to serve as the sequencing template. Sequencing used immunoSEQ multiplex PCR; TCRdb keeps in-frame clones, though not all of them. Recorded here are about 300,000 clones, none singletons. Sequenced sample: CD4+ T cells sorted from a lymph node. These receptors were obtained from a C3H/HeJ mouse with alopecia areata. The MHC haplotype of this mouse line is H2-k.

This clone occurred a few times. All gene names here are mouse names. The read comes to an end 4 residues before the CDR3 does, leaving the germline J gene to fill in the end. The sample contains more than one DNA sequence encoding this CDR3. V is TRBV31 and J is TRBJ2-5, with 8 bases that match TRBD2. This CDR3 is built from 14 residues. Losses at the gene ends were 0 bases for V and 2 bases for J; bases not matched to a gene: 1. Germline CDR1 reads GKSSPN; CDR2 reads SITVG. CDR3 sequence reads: CAWSLLGAQDTQYF. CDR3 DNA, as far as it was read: TGTGCCTGGAGTCTACTGGGGGCCCAAGAC.

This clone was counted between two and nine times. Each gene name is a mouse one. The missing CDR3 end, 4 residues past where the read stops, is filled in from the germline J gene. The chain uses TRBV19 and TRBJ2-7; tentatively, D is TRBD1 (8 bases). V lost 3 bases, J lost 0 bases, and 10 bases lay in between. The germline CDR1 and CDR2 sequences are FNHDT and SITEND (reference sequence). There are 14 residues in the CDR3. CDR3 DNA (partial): TGTGCCAGCAGTAACAGGGGGGGCTCCTAT. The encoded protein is CASSNRGGSY. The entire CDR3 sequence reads CASSNRGGSYEQYF.

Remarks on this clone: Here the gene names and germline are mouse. The covered CDR3 bases are TGTGCCAGCAGCACTGGGGGGGCCCAAAAC. Amino acid sequence: CASSTGGAQN. The CDR3, in full, reads CASSTGGAQNTLYF. The chain has TRBV13-3 and TRBJ2-4; 11 bases agree with TRBD2. The sequenced fragment ends 4 residues before the CDR3 boundary, so the rest is inferred from the germline J gene. This CDR3 contains 14 residues. Germline V gene lookup returns CDR1 NNHDY and CDR2 SYVADS. The V and J ends lost 5 bases and 3 bases, in that order; junction bases with no gene match: 2.

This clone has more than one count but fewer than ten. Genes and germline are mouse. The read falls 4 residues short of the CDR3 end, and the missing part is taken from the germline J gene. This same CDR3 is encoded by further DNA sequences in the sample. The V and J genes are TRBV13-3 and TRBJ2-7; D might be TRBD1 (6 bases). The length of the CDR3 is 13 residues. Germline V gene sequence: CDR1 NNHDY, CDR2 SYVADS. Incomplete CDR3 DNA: TGTGCCAGCAGTGATGCGGGACAATAT. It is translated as CASSDAGQY. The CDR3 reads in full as CASSDAGQYEQYF.

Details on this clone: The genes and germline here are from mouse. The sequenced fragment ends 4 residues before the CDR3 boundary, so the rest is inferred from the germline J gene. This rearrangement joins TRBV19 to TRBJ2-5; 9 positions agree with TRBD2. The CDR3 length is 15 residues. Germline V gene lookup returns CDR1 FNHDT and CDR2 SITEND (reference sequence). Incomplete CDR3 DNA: TGTGCCAGCAGTATAAGAGTGGGGGGGCATGAC. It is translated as CASSIRVGGHD. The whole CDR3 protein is CASSIRVGGHDTQYF.

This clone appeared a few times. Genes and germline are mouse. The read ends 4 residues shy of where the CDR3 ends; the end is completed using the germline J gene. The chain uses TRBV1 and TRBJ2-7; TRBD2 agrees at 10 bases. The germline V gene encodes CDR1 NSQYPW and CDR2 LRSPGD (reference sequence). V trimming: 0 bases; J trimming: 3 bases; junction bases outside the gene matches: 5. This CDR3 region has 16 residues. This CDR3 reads CTCSADRTGGVYEQYF. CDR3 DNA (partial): TGCACCTGCAGTGCAGATAGAACTGGGGGGGTCTAT.

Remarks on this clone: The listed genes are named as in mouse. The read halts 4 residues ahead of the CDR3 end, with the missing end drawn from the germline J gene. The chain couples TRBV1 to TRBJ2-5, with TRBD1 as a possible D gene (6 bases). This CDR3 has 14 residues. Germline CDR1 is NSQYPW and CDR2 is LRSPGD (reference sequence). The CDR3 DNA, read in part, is TGCACCTGCAGTGCGAACAGGGTGGGGGAC. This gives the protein CTCSANRVGD. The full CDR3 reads CTCSANRVGDTQYF.

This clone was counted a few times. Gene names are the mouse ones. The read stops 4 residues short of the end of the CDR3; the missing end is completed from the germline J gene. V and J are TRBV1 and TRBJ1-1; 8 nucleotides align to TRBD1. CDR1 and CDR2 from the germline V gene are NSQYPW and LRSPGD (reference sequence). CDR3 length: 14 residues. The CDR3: CTCSAIRGQREVFF. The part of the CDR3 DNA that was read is TGCACCTGCAGTGCAATCAGGGGGCAGAGA.

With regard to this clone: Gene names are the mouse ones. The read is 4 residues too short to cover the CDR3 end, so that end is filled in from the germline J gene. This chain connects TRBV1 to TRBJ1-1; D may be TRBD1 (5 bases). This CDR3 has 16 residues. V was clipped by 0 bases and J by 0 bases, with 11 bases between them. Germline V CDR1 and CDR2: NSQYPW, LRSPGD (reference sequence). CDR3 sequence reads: CTCSADLGGANTEVFF. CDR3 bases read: TGCACCTGCAGTGCAGATCTGGGGGGTGCAAACACA.

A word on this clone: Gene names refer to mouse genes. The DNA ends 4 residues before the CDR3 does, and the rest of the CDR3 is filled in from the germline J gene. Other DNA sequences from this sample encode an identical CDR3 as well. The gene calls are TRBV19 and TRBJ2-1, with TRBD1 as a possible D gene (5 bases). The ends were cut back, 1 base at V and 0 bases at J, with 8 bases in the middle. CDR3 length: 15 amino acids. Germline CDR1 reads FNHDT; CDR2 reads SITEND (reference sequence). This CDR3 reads CASSIRRGNYAEQFF. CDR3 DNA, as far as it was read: TGTGCCAGCAGTATAAGGAGGGGTAACTATGCT. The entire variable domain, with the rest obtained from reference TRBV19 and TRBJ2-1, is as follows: GGIITQTPKFLIGQEGQKLTLKCQQNFNHDTMYWYRQDSGKGLRLIYYSITENDLQKGDLSEGYDASREKKSSFSLTVTSAQKNEMAVFLCASSIRRGNYAEQFFGPGTRLTVL.

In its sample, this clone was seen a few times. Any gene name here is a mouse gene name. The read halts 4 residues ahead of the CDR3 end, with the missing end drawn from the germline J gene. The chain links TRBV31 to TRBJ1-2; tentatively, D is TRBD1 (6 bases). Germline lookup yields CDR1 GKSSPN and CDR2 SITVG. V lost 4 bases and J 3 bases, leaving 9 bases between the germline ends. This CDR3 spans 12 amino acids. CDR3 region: CAWMGGDSDYTF. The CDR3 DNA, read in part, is TGTGCCTGGATGGGGGGCGACTCC.

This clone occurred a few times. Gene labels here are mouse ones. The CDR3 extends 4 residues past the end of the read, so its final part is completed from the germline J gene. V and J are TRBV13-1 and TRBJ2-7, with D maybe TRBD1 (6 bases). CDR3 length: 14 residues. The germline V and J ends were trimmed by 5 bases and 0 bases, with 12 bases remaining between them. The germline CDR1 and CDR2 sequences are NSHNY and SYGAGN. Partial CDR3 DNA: TGTGCCAGCAGAAGGGACACGAGCTCCTAT. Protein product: CASRRDTSSY. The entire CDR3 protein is CASRRDTSSYEQYF.